The T cell receptor beta chain described here comes from a study of regulatory T cells in long-lasting Graves disease. Study-wide results and limits: Study was limited to peripheral blood, excluding thyroid tissue.

Assembly of TCR beta libraries relied on iRepertoire HTBI primers together with Arm-PCR of CDR3 regions. In the study's own analysis: Detected in the samples were roughly 60 TRBV and over twelve TRBJ segments. Each CDR3 protein is one row after TCRdb ran MiXCR on the multiplex PCR reads. The authors' filters were not applied to this entry. Found here are about 430,000 distinct CDR3 sequences, 21% of them singletons; the top ten hold roughly an eighth. This clonotype was seen repeatedly, ten times or more. Antigen: not known. Time point specified: persistent/refractory GD, antithyroid drugs over 5 years with positive TRAb. PBMC-derived RNA was used for the TCR library. Graves' disease diagnoses followed American Thyroid Association guidelines. The CDR3 has 13 amino acids. V lost 6 bases to trimming and J lost 2 bases, with 10 bases between them. Germline assignment: CDR1 SNHLY and CDR2 FYNNEI.

This TCR derives from a female donor with Graves disease. The sample was peripheral blood mononuclear cells (PBMCs), taken when the disease was refractory, from a patient treated with antithyroid drugs. This sequence joins TRBV2 and TRBJ1-2; D uncertain. The CDR3 DNA follows: TGTGCCAGCAGAACGGGTCGGAACTATGGCTACACCTTC. Translating it yields CASRTGRNYGYTF.